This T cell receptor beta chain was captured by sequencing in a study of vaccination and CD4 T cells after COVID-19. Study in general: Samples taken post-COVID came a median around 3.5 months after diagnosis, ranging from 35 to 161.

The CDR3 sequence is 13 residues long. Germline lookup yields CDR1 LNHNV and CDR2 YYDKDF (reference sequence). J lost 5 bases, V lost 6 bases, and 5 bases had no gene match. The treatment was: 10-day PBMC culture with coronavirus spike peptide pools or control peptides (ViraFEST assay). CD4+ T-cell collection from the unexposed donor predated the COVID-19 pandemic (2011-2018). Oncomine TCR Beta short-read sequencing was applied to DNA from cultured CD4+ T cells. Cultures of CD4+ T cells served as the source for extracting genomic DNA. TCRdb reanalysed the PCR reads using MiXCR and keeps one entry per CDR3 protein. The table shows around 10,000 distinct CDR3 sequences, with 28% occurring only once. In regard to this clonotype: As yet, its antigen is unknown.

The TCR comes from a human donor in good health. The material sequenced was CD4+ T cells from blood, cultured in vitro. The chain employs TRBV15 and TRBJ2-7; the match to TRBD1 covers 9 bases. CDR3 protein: CATRLQGANEQYF. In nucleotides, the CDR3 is TGTGCCACCAGGCTACAGGGGGCGAACGAGCAGTACTTC. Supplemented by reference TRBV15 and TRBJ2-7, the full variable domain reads DAMVIQNPRYQVTQFGKPVTLSCSQTLNHNVMYWYQQKSSQAPKLLFHYYDKDFNNEADTPDNFQSRRPNTSFCFLDIRSPGLGDTAMYLCATRLQGANEQYFGPGTRLTVT.